This T cell receptor beta chain stems from a study of shared clonotypes between healthy human individuals. The study's findings and limits: Among donors, the sharing of clonotypes was expected to be influenced by sequencing depth.

As for this clone: Its target is not known.

For every subset, genomic DNA was evenly distributed across several immunoSEQ plates. Assay: immunoSEQ multiplex PCR; the TCRdb copy retains only in-frame clones and omits some. The top ten hold about a third of the sample, which has more than 550,000 clones, 90% seen once. CDR1 SEHNR and CDR2 FQNEAQ come from the germline V gene (reference sequence). This CDR3 spans 13 amino acids. The sequencing sample was made of memory CD8+ T cells from PBMCs. Subset here: CD45RO+ cells pooled with CCR7-negative TemRA cells. This chain connects TRBV7-9 to TRBJ2-5, with D unresolved. The J call may be in error: the DNA end matches TRBJ2-7 better. This TCR derives from a man between 18 and 35 years old in good health. Some clones in this sample may be carry-over from other donors' samples. CDR3 nucleotide sequence: TGTGCCAGCAGCCGCTCGCCCGGGTTCGAGCAGTACTTC. Amino acids: CASSRSPGFEQYF.